This T cell receptor beta chain emerged from a study of shared clonotypes between healthy human individuals. Method: immunoSEQ multiplex PCR; TCRdb's copy keeps in-frame clones and lacks some. The sample yields 2 million to 2.5 million clones, approximately 94% seen once. It was CD45RO-negative cells, positively selected for CCR7, that made up naive CD8 cells, with terminally differentiated effector memory CD45RA+ cells excluded. Every donor, a Caucasian adult, lived in Nashville, Tennessee. Trimming stripped 8 bases from V and 6 bases from J, with 11 bases between. Germline loops: CDR1 SNHLY, CDR2 FYNNEI. CDR3 length: 12 amino acids.

This clonotype was obtained from a man younger than 35 in good health. The V call is TRBV2, the J call TRBJ2-1; TRBD2 might be the D (5 bases). Input material: naive CD8+ T cells sorted from blood. The CDR3: CASLPRGNEQFF. The CDR3 DNA sequence: TGTGCCAGCCTTCCCCGGGGCAATGAGCAGTTCTTC.